Reported below is one T cell receptor beta chain. Its antigen is not known. This record comes from a study of identifying expanded T cells in peripheral blood. Collection occurred without any documented infections or immune events in donors. Generated by immunoSEQ multiplex PCR, the TCRdb table keeps only in-frame clones and is missing some. The sample contains roughly 75,000 clones, 85% to 90% of which appear only once. General study points: Two-week clone count variance significantly increased as total template count grew. Over approximately two and four weeks, about 17 and 20 clones changed, versus 1.2 between replicates.

The germline gives CDR1 SGHNT, CDR2 YYREEE (reference sequence). The V end was cut by 0 bases, the J end by 4 bases, with 13 bases between. The CDR3 is 16 residues long. Sequencing was carried out using blood. The rearrangement uses TRBV5-4 and TRBJ2-2; the D gene is possibly TRBD2 (5 bases). This receptor was obtained from a person aged 18 to 75 in good health. Written as DNA, the CDR3 is TGTGCCAGCAGCTTGGGCGGCGGGCCGGGCACCGGGGAGCTGTTTTTT. This encodes CASSLGGGPGTGELFF.